This T cell receptor beta chain comes out of a study of OX40 agonist ivuxolimab in advanced cancers. For context, the study as a whole: Ivuxolimab was a fully human IgG2 agonistic monoclonal antibody targeting the costimulatory receptor OX40 (CD134). Partial responses occurred in three dose-escalation patients, of whom one had hepatocellular carcinoma and two had cutaneous melanoma. The paper reports the monotherapy dose-escalation portion (N ≈ 50 patients) of the phase I ivuxolimab trial. Prior anti-PD-1, anti-PD-L1 or anti-CTLA-4 therapy was permitted, and checkpoint inhibitors had been received by roughly two fifths of dose-escalation patients. Of the roughly 50 dose-escalation patients, hepatocellular carcinoma was present in around 20, melanoma in around 15, renal cell carcinoma in 9 and head and neck cancer in 9. Intravenous ivuxolimab was administered to patients every 2 weeks at six dose levels: 0.01, 0.1, 0.3, 1.5, 3 and 10 mg/kg. Peripheral TCRbeta sequencing was intended to test whether TCR sequence diversity was altered and clonal T-cell expansion was caused by ivuxolimab. In the dose-escalation cohort, 65% to 90% of patients were male, and the mean age was around 60 years, with a range of 23 to 79.

Patients with autoimmune disease history or receiving systemic immunosuppression were excluded from the trial. Peripheral blood for TCR sequencing was drawn from every dose cohort at baseline, at cycle 4 day 1 and at cycle 7 day 1. The samples were taken from a phase I, first-in-human, multicenter, open-label dose-escalation trial of ivuxolimab. The trial enrolled adults with locally advanced or metastatic head and neck squamous cell, hepatocellular, melanoma or renal cell carcinoma. CD4+ and CD8+ T cells were sorted separately from peripheral blood before TCR sequencing. Details on this clone: Its recognized antigen is unknown. The sample holds no much larger clone one base away, and base qualities are not on file.

Broader findings and caveats from the paper: In the 0.1-3.0 mg/kg groups, partial responders were among the patients with the lowest normalized peripheral clonal expansion, particularly in CD8+ T cells. After ivuxolimab, expanded clones were on average more numerous among CD8+ T cells than among CD4+ T cells. Which antigens the clonally expanded peripheral T cells were specific for was not determined. Low levels of normalized T-cell clonal expansion were also seen in some nonresponding patients. At doses from 0.1 to 3.0 mg/kg, clonal expansion was seen in both CD4+ and CD8+ blood T cells between baseline and week 6.

To sequence the TCRbeta CDR3 region, genomic DNA was isolated from the sorted cells. The immunoSEQ Assay was used for sequencing of TCRbeta CDR3 regions. Imported from immuneACCESS, the table was reduced by TCRdb to in-frame sequences with V and J called. These copies leave out some clones; in studies compared against another copy, an unresolved V gene accounts for under half, and the cause of the remainder is not known. For this sample the table gives some 86,000 clones, of which more than 80% were detected only once. Approximately 8.4% of the sample rests with the top ten. This clonotype was obtained from an adult with an advanced solid tumor such as melanoma, head and neck, liver or kidney cancer. The material was CD4+ or CD8+ T cells sorted from blood, obtained in a trial of the OX40 agonist ivuxolimab.

The DNA sequence is as follows: TGTGCCAGCAGTCCCCTTCGTAGAGGTTGGAACACTGAAGCTTTCTTT. Its product reads: CASSPLRRGWNTEAFF. The chain joins TRBV27 to TRBJ1-1, with the D gene not clear enough to name. The CDR3, cysteine through phenylalanine, is 16 amino acids long. Only the CDR3 region is kept as DNA, spanning 48 bases read in frame from base 1. CDR1 MNHEY and CDR2 SMNVEV are derived from the germline V gene (reference sequence). Cut back by 5 bases and 1 base, the V and J ends lie 17 bases apart.